What follows is one T cell receptor (beta chain) and its context. These data belong to a study of PD-L1 blockade in urothelial cancer. Study background: Blood analyses occurred 3 weeks (second dose) and 6 weeks post treatment start.

Sequencing used immunoSEQ multiplex PCR; TCRdb keeps in-frame clones, though not all of them. The data contain 56,000 or so clones, 86% of them singletons. Germline CDR1 and CDR2: PRHDT and FYEKMQ (reference sequence). The ends were cut back, 4 bases at V and 5 bases at J, with 15 bases in the middle. This CDR3 contains 15 residues. The rearrangement joins TRBV13 to TRBJ1-3, with D perhaps TRBD1 (6 bases). Sequencing was performed on PBMCs, taken around atezolizumab (anti-PD-L1) treatment. This clonotype originated in a man aged 45-65 years with urothelial cancer. CDR3 residues: CASSYGRGDRNTIYF. CDR3 nucleotides: TGTGCCAGCAGCTACGGCAGGGGAGATCGAAACACCATATATTTT.